The 9 T cell receptor beta chains listed next were all sequenced from one sample in a study of cytomegalovirus exposure and HLA in healthy donors. The method was immunoSEQ multiplex PCR; TCRdb's version includes in-frame clones alone and lacks a portion of them. Of 150,000 to 200,000 clones in the sample, just under 90% are singletons; the top ten hold around a tenth. Sample: PBMCs. These TCRs come from a woman in her late teens or twenties in good health and CMV-seropositive.

This clone was seen a handful of times. J is TRBJ1-2 and V is TRBV30; D ambiguous. CDR1 and CDR2 from the germline V gene are GTSNPN and SVGIG (reference sequence). The CDR3 runs to 13 residues. Trimming took off 6 bases at V and 5 bases at J, with 16 bases between the two ends. The CDR3 nucleotides are TGTGCCTGCCCGAACACTAGGGTTTATGGCTACACCTTC. It is translated as CACPNTRVYGYTF. Based on the CDR3 plus reference TRBV30 and TRBJ1-2, the full variable domain is SQTIHQWPATLVQPVGSPLSLECTVEGTSNPNLYWYRQAAGRGLQLLFYSVGIGQISSEVPQNLSASRPQDRQFILSSKKLLLSDSGFYLCACPNTRVYGYTFGSGTRLTVV.

The DNA of the CDR3 is TGTGCCAGCAGCCCTCGGGACAGGGGGCTCGAGCAGTACTTC. It translates to CASSPRDRGLEQYF. The rearrangement uses TRBV9 and TRBJ2-7; 12 nucleotides agree with TRBD1. This CDR3 is 14 amino acids long. Germline V CDR1 and CDR2: SGDLS, YYNGEE. J lost 6 bases, V lost 4 bases, and 5 bases had no gene match.

This chain connects TRBV4-1 to TRBJ2-5; D not certain. CDR1 MGHRA and CDR2 YSYEKL come from the germline V gene. V shed 1 base and J shed 4 bases, with 7 bases lying between them. The CDR3 extends over 13 amino acids. CDR3 in DNA: TGCGCCAGCAGCCAAGGAGTTCCAGAGACCCAGTACTTC. Its translation is CASSQGVPETQYF.

The DNA of the CDR3 is TGTGCCAGCAGACTCAGATTAGCGGCCCCAGAGACCCAGTACTTC. Translation: CASRLRLAAPETQYF. The chain combines TRBV28 with TRBJ2-5; TRBD2 might be the D (6 bases). Trimming removed 6 bases from V and 4 bases from J, with 18 bases in between. This CDR3 region has 15 residues. Germline values: CDR1 MDHEN, CDR2 SYDVKM.

The rearrangement links TRBV28 to TRBJ1-3; 7 bases match TRBD1. The CDR3 has 19 amino acids. Germline values: CDR1 MDHEN, CDR2 SYDVKM. V shed 3 bases and J 0 bases; nucleotides not matched to a gene: 14. Here the CDR3 DNA reads TGTGCCAGCAGTTTTGTTTCCGGACAGGCCTCCTTCTCTGGAAACACCATATATTTT. Its protein is CASSFVSGQASFSGNTIYF.

CDR3: CASSGGLAGGPTGTDTQYF. The CDR3 DNA is TGTGCCAGCAGTGGCGGGCTAGCGGGAGGGCCCACCGGAACAGATACGCAGTATTTT. The rearrangement joins TRBV6-1 to TRBJ2-3; 12 bases are shared with TRBD2. CDR1 is MNHNS and CDR2 is SASEGT in the germline V gene. Trimming took 4 bases from V and 3 from J; bases not matched to a gene: 14. The CDR3 runs to 19 residues.

This clone was detected only a few times. The rearrangement uses TRBV29-1 and TRBJ1-2; tentative D call: TRBD1 (5 bases). This CDR3 is built from 16 residues. Germline V gene data show CDR1 as SQVTM and CDR2 as ANQGSEA. The V gene lost 7 bases and the J gene lost 2 bases, with 23 bases spanning the gap. CDR3 in DNA: TGCAGCGCTGGGGGGGGAGATGGCGGTAACAACTATGGCTACACCTTC. As protein: CSAGGGDGGNNYGYTF.

The V call is TRBV4-1, the J call TRBJ1-2; 8 nucleotides agree with TRBD1. After removal of 1 base from V and 5 bases from J, the junction contained 15 bases not matched to a gene. The germline V gene encodes CDR1 MGHRA and CDR2 YSYEKL. The CDR3 has 18 residues. The CDR3 DNA sequence: TGCGCCAGCAGCCAAGCAGCCGAAAGACAGGGGAAGGGGTATGGCTACACCTTC. Translating gives CASSQAAERQGKGYGYTF.

The chain uses TRBV6-1 and TRBJ1-4, with D hard to call. Trimming removed 7 bases at V and 8 bases at J, with 20 bases between. Germline V lookup: CDR1 MNHNS, CDR2 SASEGT. The CDR3 sequence is 15 residues long. CDR3 protein: CASILGGLEEEKLFF. CDR3 DNA sequence: TGTGCCAGCATCCTAGGTGGGCTGGAGGAGGAAAAACTGTTTTTT.